The source of this T cell receptor beta chain is a study of blood T cell repertoires in COVID-19. Study-level information: COVID-19 samples, acute and convalescent, were from the United States, Italy and Spain.

After removal of 4 bases from V and 3 bases from J, the junction contained 8 bases not matched to a gene. The CDR3 sequence is 16 residues long. The germline CDR1 and CDR2 sequences are LNHDA and SQIVND (reference sequence). Assay: immunoSEQ multiplex PCR; the TCRdb copy retains only in-frame clones and omits some. The sample lists around 200,000 clones; roughly 89% were seen once. The V call is TRBV19, the J call TRBJ2-2; 7 nucleotides match TRBD1. The sequencing input was peripheral blood. The sequence was collected from a man aged 55 to 69 who had recovered from COVID-19. As DNA, the CDR3 is TGTGCCAGTAGTACGACAGGGCGCCTTGACACCGGGGAGCTGTTTTTT. Translating it yields CASSTTGRLDTGELFF.